A single sample gave rise to the 15 T cell receptor beta chains below, sequenced in a study of Ad26.COV2.S vaccination and SARS-CoV-2 variants. Indicated treatment: roughly 18 received Ad26.COV2.S at low or high dose, single or two shots; about 5 received placebo; per-sample allocation not given. Samples came from day 63 after the first vaccine or placebo injection. Assay used: immunoSEQ multiplex PCR; TCRdb lists only in-frame clones, some missing. The sample consists of 350,000 to 450,000 clones, around 92% of them appearing once. Sequenced material: peripheral blood, taken in a trial of Ad26.COV2.S vaccine versus placebo. The receptors stem from a person aged 18-65 years who received the Ad26.COV2.S COVID-19 vaccine or a placebo.

This chain joins TRBV29-1 and TRBJ2-7, with 10 bases fitting TRBD1. The V gene end was trimmed by 7 bases and the J gene end by 3 bases; junction bases not matched to a gene: 3. CDR3 length: 12 residues. The V gene's germline CDR1 is SQVTM and CDR2 ANQGSEA. The CDR3 region is CSGRTGGYEQYF. The DNA for the CDR3 is TGCAGCGGTCGGACAGGGGGCTACGAGCAGTACTTC.

The chain is built from TRBV9 and TRBJ1-2; 10 nucleotides match TRBD1. The CDR3 has 16 amino acids. Germline CDR1 SGDLS, CDR2 YYNGEE. V was clipped by 4 bases and J by 3 bases; unmatched bases: 9. This chain's CDR3 is CASSSQGQGIDYGYTF. Written as DNA, the CDR3 is TGTGCCAGCAGCTCACAGGGACAGGGGATTGACTATGGCTACACCTTC.

In this sample, this clone turned up once. The rearrangement joins TRBV6-5 to TRBJ2-7, with 9 bases identical to TRBD1. The CDR3 sequence is 16 residues long. Germline V gene data show CDR1 as MNHEY and CDR2 as SVGAGI. Trimming took 2 bases from V and 5 from J; bases not matched to a gene: 10. CDR3 DNA sequence: TGTGCCAGCAGTTACCCGCCCGGGACAGGGTTCCACGAGCAGTACTTC. Residues: CASSYPPGTGFHEQYF.

This rearrangement joins TRBV11-2 to TRBJ1-3, with D hard to call. The V end was cut by 4 bases, the J end by 2 bases, with 18 bases between. Germline values: CDR1 SGHAT, CDR2 FQNNGV. CDR3 size: 17 residues. The CDR3 region is CASSSRGVGRTGNTIYF. CDR3 in DNA: TGTGCCAGCAGCTCCCGCGGGGTCGGCAGGACTGGAAACACCATATATTTT.

The rearrangement links TRBV2 to TRBJ1-5; possibly TRBD1 for D (6 bases). With 6 bases removed from V and 1 base from J, the gap between germline ends came to 10 bases. CDR1 SNHLY and CDR2 FYNNEI come from the germline V gene. The CDR3 extends over 14 amino acids. The CDR3 loop reads CASSAQGSNQPQHF. The CDR3 DNA is TGTGCCAGCAGCGCCCAGGGGAGCAATCAGCCCCAGCATTTT.

This clone was counted once. The rearrangement joins TRBV12-5 to TRBJ1-4; 7 positions match TRBD1. Germline lookup yields CDR1 LGHNT and CDR2 FRNRAP. The junction had 3 bases not matched to a gene; V was cut back by 1 base and J by 7 bases. This CDR3 region has 14 residues. CDR3 DNA sequence: TGTGCTAGTGGTTTGGGGACAGGTGGTGAAAAACTGTTTTTT. It codes for CASGLGTGGEKLFF.

J is TRBJ2-3 and V is TRBV5-4, with TRBD1 as a possible D gene (6 bases). V was cut by 0 bases and J by 3 bases, with 17 bases left in between. Germline CDR1 is SGHNT and CDR2 is YYREEE (reference sequence). The CDR3 totals 17 residues. Written as DNA, the CDR3 is TGTGCCAGCAGCTTGGCCGGGTTCCTGGGGACAACAGATACGCAGTATTTT. The encoded protein is CASSLAGFLGTTDTQYF. Looking up the rest from reference TRBV5-4 and TRBJ2-3 gives the full variable domain: ETGVTQSPTHLIKTRGQQVTLRCSSQSGHNTVSWYQQALGQGPQFIFQYYREEENGRGNFPPRFSGLQFPNYSSELNVNALELDDSALYLCASSLAGFLGTTDTQYFGPGTRLTVL.

This chain uses TRBV6-7 with TRBJ2-7; D is perhaps TRBD1 (6 bases). TRBV6-7 is known as an ORF, though its function is uncertain. Between the trimmed V and J ends, which lost 5 bases and 4 bases, there was a span of 12 bases. This CDR3 is 13 amino acids long. The CDR3: CASSHRAGYEQYF. The CDR3 DNA is TGTGCCAGCAGTCACAGGGCCGGTTACGAGCAGTACTTC.

The chain couples TRBV19 to TRBJ2-6; D remains ambiguous. The CDR3 is 18 residues long. V dropped 6 bases and J dropped 1 base, with 19 bases sitting between them. CDR1 LNHDA and CDR2 SQIVND come from the germline V gene (reference sequence). In nucleotides, the CDR3 is TGTGCCAGTAGCCGGGCCTACTATACGATATCTGGGGCCAACGTCCTGACTTTC. Its translation is CASSRAYYTISGANVLTF. Full variable domain (rest looked up from reference TRBV19 and TRBJ2-6): DGGITQSPKYLFRKEGQNVTLSCEQNLNHDAMYWYRQDPGQGLRLIYYSQIVNDFQKGDIAEGYSVSREKKESFPLTVTSAQKNPTAFYLCASSRAYYTISGANVLTFGAGSRLTVL.

CDR3: CASSGGHYTGELFF. The CDR3 DNA sequence: TGCGCCAGCAGCGGGGGACACTACACCGGGGAGCTGTTTTTT. The chain recombines TRBV4-3 with TRBJ2-2, with a weak D call TRBD1 (6 bases). CDR3 length: 14 amino acids. CDR1 is LGHNA, CDR2 YSLEER, per germline. V lost 5 bases to trimming and J lost 3 bases, with 10 bases between them.

This chain joins TRBV4-1 and TRBJ2-7; D gene uncertain. V was cut by 0 bases and J by 2 bases, with 14 bases left in between. CDR1 and CDR2 (germline): MGHRA, YSYEKL. CDR3 length: 16 amino acids. In DNA form, the CDR3 reads TGCGCCAGCAGCCAAGATGGAATTGAGAGCACCTACGAGCAGTACTTC. Encoded protein: CASSQDGIESTYEQYF.

The CDR3 region is CASSLGDKPPGETQYF. CDR3 nucleotide sequence: TGTGCCAGCAGCCTCGGGGACAAACCACCCGGGGAGACCCAGTACTTC. This chain joins TRBV5-8 and TRBJ2-5, with D perhaps TRBD1 (6 bases). Germline V CDR1 and CDR2: SGHTS, YDEGEE. CDR3 length: 16 residues. Trimming removed 4 bases at V and 5 bases at J, with 21 bases between.

This chain links TRBV18 with TRBJ1-4, with D perhaps TRBD1 (6 bases). Germline values: CDR1 KGHSH, CDR2 LQKENI. Trimming took 3 bases from V and 12 from J, leaving 8 bases between them. The CDR3 has 11 amino acids. The CDR3, as DNA: TGTGCCAGCTCACCCGGGACACAACTGTTTTTT. Translation: CASSPGTQLFF.

The genes are TRBV6-2 or TRBV6-3 and TRBJ2-7, with 9 bases that match TRBD1. Germline CDR1 is MNHEY and CDR2 is SVGEGT. The CDR3 runs 16 residues. The junction had 6 bases not matched to a gene; V was cut back by 2 bases and J by 1 base. CDR3 sequence reads: CASSYPRTGASYEQYF. The CDR3 DNA is TGTGCCAGCAGTTACCCAAGGACAGGGGCTTCCTACGAGCAGTACTTC.

The V and J genes are TRBV11-2 and TRBJ2-2; a possible D gene is TRBD1 (6 bases). In germline, CDR1 is SGHAT, CDR2 FQNNGV. This CDR3 region has 14 residues. V gave up 5 bases and J gave up 6 bases, with 13 bases separating them. Here the CDR3 reads CASSRGQSPGELFF. The CDR3 nucleotides read TGTGCCAGCAGCAGAGGACAGTCTCCCGGGGAGCTGTTTTTT.